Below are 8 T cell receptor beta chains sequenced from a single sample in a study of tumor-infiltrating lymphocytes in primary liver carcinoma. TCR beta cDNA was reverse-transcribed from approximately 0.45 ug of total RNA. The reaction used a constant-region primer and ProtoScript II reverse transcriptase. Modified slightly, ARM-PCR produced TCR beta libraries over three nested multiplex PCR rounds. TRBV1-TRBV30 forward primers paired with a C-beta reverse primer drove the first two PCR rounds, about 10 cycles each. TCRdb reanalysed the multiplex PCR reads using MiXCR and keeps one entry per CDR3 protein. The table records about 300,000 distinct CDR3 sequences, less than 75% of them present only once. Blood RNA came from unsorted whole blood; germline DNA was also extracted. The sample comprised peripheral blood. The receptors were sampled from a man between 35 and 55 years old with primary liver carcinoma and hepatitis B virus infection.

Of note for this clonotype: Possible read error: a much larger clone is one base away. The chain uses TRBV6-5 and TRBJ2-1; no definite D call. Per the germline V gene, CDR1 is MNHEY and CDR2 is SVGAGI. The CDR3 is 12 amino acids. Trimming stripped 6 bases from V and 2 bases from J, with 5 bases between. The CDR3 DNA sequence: TGTGCCAGCAGGAACCCCTACAATGAGCAGTTCTTC. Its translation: CASRNPYNEQFF.

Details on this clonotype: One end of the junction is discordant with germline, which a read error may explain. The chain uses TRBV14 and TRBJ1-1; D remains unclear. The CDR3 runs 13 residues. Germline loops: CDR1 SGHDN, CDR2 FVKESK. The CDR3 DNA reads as TGTACCAGCAGAAATCTAGGGAACACTGAAGCTTTCTTT. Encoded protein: CTSRNLGNTEAFF.

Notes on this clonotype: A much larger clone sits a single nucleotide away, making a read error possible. DNA of the CDR3: TGTGCCAGCAGTCACAGGGAGCTGTTTTTT. Amino acid sequence: CASSHRELFF. The rearrangement links TRBV4-2 to TRBJ2-2; the D is unclear. CDR3 size: 10 residues. Germline-derived CDR1 and CDR2 are LGHNA and YNFKEQ. Trimming shortened V by 6 bases and J by 9 bases, and 5 bases separated the two germline ends.

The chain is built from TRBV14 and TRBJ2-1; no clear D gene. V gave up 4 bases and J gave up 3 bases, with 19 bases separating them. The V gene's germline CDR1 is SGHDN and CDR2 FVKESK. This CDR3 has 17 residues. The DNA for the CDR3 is TGTGCCAGCAGCCTCACTGCGACTGGCCCGCTCTACAATGAGCAGTTCTTC. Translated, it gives CASSLTATGPLYNEQFF.

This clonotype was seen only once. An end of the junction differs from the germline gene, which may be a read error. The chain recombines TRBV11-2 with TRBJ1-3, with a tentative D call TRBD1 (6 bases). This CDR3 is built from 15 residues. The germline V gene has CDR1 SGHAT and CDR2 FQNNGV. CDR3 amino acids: CVSSEGQLSGNTIYF. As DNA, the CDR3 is TGTGTCAGCAGCGAAGGACAGCTCTCTGGAAACACCATATATTTT. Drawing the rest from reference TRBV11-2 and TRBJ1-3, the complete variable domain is EAGVAQSPRYKIIEKRQSVAFWCNPISGHATLYWYQQILGQGPKLLIQFQNNGVVDDSQLPKDRFSAERLKGVDSTLKIQPAKLEDSAVYLCVSSEGQLSGNTIYFGEGSWLTVV.

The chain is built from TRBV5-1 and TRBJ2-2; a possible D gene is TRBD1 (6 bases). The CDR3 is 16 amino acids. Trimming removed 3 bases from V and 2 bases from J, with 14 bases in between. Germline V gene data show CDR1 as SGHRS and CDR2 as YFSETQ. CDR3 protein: CASSWRVGTNTGELFF. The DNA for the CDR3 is TGCGCCAGCAGCTGGAGAGTCGGGACAAACACCGGGGAGCTGTTTTTT. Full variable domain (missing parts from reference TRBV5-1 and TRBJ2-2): KAGVTQTPRYLIKTRGQQVTLSCSPISGHRSVSWYQQTPGQGLQFLFEYFSETQRNKGNFPGRFSGRQFSNSRSEMNVSTLELGDSALYLCASSWRVGTNTGELFFGEGSRLTVL.

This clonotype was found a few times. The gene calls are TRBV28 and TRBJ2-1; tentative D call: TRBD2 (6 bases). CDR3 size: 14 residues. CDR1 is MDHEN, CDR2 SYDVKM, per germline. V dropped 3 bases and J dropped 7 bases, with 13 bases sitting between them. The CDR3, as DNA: TGTGCCAGCAGTTTGCTAGCTGGAGGGAATGAGCAGTTCTTC. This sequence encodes CASSLLAGGNEQFF. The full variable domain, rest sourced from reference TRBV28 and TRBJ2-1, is DVKVTQSSRYLVKRTGEKVFLECVQDMDHENMFWYRQDPGLGLRLIYFSYDVKMKEKGDIPEGYSVSREKKERFSLILESASTNQTSMYLCASSLLAGGNEQFFGPGTRLTVL.

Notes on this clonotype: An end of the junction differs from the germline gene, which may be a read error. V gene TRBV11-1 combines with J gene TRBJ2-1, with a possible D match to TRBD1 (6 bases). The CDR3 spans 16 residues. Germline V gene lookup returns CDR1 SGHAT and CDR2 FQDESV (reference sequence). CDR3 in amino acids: CASSSRRDILYNERFF. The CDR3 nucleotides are TGTGCCAGCAGCTCACGACGGGACATCTTATACAATGAGCGGTTCTTC.